The sequence of this TCR beta chain was determined in a study of Ad26.COV2.S vaccination and SARS-CoV-2 variants. Profiled with immunoSEQ multiplex PCR; TCRdb holds only in-frame clones, not every one. The data contain about 350,000 clones, under 95% of them seen just once; the ten biggest clones take up 3.9%. Germline CDR1 reads SGHRS; CDR2 reads YFSETQ. Trimming took off 0 bases at V and 7 bases at J, with 8 bases between the two ends. The CDR3 runs 13 residues. The receptor was isolated from a human donor who had recovered from COVID-19. The rearrangement joins TRBV5-1 to TRBJ1-5; the D is unclear. The starting material was peripheral blood, obtained after recovery from COVID-19. The CDR3 sequence is CASSLEPLQPQHF. CDR3 DNA: TGCGCCAGCAGCTTGGAGCCATTGCAGCCCCAGCATTTT.